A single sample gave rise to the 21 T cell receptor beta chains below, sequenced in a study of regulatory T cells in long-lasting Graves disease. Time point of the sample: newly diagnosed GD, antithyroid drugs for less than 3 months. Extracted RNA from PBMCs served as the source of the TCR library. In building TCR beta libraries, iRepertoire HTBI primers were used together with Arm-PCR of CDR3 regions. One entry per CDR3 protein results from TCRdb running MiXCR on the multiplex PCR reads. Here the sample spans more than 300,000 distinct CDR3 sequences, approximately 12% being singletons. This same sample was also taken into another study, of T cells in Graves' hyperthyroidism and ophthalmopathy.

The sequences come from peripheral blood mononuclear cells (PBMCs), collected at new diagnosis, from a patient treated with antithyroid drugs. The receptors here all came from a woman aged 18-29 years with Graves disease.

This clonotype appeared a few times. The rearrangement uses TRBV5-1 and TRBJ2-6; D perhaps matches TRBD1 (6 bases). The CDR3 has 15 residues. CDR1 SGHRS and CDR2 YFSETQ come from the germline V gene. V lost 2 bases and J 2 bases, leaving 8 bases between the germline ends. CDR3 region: CASSLTGTGANVLTF. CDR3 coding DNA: TGCGCCAGCAGCTTAACAGGGACTGGGGCCAACGTCCTGACTTTC.

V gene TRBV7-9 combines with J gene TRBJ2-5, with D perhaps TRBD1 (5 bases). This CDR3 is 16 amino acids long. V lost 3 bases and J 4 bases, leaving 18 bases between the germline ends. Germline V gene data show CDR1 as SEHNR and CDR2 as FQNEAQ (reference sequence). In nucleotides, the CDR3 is TGTGCCAGCAGCTTTAGGGGCGGATTCCGAGGAGAGACCCAGTACTTC. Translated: CASSFRGGFRGETQYF.

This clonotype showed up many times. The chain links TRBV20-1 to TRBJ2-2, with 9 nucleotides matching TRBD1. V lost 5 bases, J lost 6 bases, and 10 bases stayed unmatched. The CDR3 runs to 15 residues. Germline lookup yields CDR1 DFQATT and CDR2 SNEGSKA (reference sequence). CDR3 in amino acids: CSASPGTGWSGELFF. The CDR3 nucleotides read TGCAGTGCTTCTCCCGGGACAGGGTGGTCCGGGGAGCTGTTTTTT.

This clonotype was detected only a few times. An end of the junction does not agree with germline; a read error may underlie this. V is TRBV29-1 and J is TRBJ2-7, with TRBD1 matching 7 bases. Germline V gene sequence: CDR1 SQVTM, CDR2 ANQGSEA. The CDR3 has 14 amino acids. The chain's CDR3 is CSVTYRGQVYEQHF. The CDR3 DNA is TGCAGCGTTACCTACAGGGGTCAAGTCTACGAGCAGCACTTC.

The CDR3 loop reads CASTRVGNSYNEQFF. The CDR3 DNA sequence: TGTGCCAGTACCAGGGTGGGAAACTCCTACAATGAGCAGTTCTTC. The rearrangement joins TRBV19 to TRBJ2-1; D may be TRBD1 (5 bases). Trimming stripped 7 bases from V and 0 bases from J, with 13 bases between. The CDR3 spans 15 residues. The germline CDR1 and CDR2 sequences are LNHDA and SQIVND (reference sequence).

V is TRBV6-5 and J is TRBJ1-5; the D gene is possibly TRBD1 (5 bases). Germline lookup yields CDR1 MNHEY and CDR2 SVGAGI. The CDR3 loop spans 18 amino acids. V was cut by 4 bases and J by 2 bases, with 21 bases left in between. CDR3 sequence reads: CASSFWGDARFGNQPQHF. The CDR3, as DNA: TGTGCCAGCAGTTTCTGGGGGGATGCCAGGTTTGGCAATCAGCCCCAGCATTTT.

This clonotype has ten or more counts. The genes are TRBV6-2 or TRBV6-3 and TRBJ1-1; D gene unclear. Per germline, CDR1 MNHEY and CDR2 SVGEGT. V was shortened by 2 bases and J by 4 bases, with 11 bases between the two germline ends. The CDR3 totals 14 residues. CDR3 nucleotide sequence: TGTGCCAGCAGTTACGAGAGGGTCGGCACTGAAGCTTTCTTT. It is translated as CASSYERVGTEAFF.

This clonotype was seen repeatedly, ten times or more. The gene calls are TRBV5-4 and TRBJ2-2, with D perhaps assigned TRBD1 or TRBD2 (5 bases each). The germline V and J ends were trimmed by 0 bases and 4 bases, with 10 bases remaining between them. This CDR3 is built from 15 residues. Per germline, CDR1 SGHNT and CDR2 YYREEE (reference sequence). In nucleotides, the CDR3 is TGTGCCAGCAGCTTGGAACCGAGGGGCACCGGGGAGCTGTTTTTT. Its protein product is CASSLEPRGTGELFF. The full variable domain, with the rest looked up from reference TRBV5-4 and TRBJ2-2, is ETGVTQSPTHLIKTRGQQVTLRCSSQSGHNTVSWYQQALGQGPQFIFQYYREEENGRGNFPPRFSGLQFPNYSSELNVNALELDDSALYLCASSLEPRGTGELFFGEGSRLTVL.

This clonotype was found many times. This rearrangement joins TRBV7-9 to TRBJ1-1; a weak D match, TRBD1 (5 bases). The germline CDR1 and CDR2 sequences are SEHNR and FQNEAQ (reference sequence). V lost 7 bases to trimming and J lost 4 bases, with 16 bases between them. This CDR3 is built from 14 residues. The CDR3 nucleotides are TGTGCCAGCACCACCCTTTGGGGGAGCACTGAAGCTTTCTTT. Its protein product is CASTTLWGSTEAFF. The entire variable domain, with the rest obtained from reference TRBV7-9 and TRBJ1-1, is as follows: DTGVSQNPRHKITKRGQNVTFRCDPISEHNRLYWYRQTLGQGPEFLTYFQNEAQLEKSRLLSDRFSAERPKGSFSTLEIQRTEQGDSAMYLCASTTLWGSTEAFFGQGTRLTVV.

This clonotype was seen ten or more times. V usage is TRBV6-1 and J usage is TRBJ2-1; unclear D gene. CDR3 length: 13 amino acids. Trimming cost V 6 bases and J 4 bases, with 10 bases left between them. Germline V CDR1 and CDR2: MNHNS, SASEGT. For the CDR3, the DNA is TGTGCCAGCAGCCCTCGAGAATACAATGAGCAGTTCTTC. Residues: CASSPREYNEQFF.

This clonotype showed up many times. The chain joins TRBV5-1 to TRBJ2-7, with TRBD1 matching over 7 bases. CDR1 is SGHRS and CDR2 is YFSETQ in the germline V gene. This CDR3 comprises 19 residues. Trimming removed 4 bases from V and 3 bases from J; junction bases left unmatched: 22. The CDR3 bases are TGCGCCAGCAGCGGCTGGGTGGACAGGTTCGTCCGTCCAGGCTACGAGCAGTACTTC. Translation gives CASSGWVDRFVRPGYEQYF. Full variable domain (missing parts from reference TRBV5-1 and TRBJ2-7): KAGVTQTPRYLIKTRGQQVTLSCSPISGHRSVSWYQQTPGQGLQFLFEYFSETQRNKGNFPGRFSGRQFSNSRSEMNVSTLELGDSALYLCASSGWVDRFVRPGYEQYFGPGTRLTVT.

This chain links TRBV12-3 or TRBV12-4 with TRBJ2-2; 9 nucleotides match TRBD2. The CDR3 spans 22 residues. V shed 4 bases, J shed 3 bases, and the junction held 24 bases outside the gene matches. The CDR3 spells CASSSSQIGVAGVRSDTGELFF. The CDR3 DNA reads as TGTGCCAGCAGTTCGTCCCAAATTGGGGTAGCGGGAGTGAGGTCGGACACCGGGGAGCTGTTTTTT.

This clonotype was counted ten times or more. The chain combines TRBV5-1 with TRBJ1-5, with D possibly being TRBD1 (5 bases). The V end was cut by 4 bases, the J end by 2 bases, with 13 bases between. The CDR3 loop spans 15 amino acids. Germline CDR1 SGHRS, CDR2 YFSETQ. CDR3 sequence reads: CASSLSGGGNQPQHF. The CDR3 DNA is TGCGCCAGCAGCCTTTCTGGGGGGGGCAATCAGCCCCAGCATTTT.

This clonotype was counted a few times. CDR3: CASKYGIRGAATEAFF. DNA for the CDR3: TGTGCCAGCAAATATGGTATCCGGGGAGCGGCCACTGAAGCTTTCTTT. The V and J genes are TRBV6-2 or TRBV6-3 and TRBJ1-1; D is undetermined. This CDR3 region has 16 residues. The V end was cut by 7 bases, the J end by 4 bases, with 22 bases between. The germline CDR1 and CDR2 sequences are MNHEY and SVGEGT.

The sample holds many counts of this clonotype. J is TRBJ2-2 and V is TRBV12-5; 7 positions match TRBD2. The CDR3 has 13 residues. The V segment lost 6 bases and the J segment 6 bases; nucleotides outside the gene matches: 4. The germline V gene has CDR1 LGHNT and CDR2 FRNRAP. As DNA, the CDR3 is TGTGCTAGTGGCCGGACTAGTCCCGGGGAGCTGTTTTTT. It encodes CASGRTSPGELFF.

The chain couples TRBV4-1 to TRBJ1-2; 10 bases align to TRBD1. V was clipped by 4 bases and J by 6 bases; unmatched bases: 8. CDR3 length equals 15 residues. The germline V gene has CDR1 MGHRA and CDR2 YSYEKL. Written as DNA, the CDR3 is TGCGCCAGCAGCCGGGAGGGACAGGGGCTCGATGGCTACACCTTC. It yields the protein CASSREGQGLDGYTF.

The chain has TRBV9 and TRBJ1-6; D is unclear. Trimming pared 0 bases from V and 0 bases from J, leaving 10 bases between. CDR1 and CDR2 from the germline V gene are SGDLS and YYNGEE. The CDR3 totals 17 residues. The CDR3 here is CASSVGRGISYNSPLHF. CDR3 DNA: TGTGCCAGCAGCGTAGGAAGAGGGATCTCCTATAATTCACCCCTCCACTTT.

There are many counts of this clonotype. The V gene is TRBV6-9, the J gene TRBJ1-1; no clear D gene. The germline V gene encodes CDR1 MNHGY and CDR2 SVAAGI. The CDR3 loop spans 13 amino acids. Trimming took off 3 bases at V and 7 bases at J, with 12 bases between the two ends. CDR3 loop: CASSYGGGGEAFF. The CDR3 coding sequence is TGTGCCAGCAGTTACGGAGGTGGCGGTGAAGCTTTCTTT.

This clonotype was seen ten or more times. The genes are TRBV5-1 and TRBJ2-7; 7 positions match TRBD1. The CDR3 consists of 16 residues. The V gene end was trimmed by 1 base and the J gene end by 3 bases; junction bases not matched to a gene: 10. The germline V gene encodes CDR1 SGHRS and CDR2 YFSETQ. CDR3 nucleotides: TGCGCCAGCAGCTTGACCTCTACAGGGGAACTCTACGAGCAGTACTTC. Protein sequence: CASSLTSTGELYEQYF.

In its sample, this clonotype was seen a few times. CDR3 loop: CASSQLATAAEQYF. For the CDR3, the DNA is TGTGCCAGCAGTCAACTAGCGACCGCCGCTGAGCAGTACTTC. The chain has TRBV27 and TRBJ2-7, with 7 bases lining up with TRBD2. This CDR3 is 14 amino acids long. From germline, CDR1 is MNHEY and CDR2 SMNVEV (reference sequence). The ends lost 5 bases at V and 7 bases at J; junction bases unmatched: 11.

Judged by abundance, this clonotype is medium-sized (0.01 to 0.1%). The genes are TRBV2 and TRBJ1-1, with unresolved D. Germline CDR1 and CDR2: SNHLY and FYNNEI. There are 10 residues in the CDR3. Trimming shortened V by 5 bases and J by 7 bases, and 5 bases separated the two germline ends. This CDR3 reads CASSYLEAFF. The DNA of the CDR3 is TGTGCCAGCAGTTATCTTGAAGCTTTCTTT.